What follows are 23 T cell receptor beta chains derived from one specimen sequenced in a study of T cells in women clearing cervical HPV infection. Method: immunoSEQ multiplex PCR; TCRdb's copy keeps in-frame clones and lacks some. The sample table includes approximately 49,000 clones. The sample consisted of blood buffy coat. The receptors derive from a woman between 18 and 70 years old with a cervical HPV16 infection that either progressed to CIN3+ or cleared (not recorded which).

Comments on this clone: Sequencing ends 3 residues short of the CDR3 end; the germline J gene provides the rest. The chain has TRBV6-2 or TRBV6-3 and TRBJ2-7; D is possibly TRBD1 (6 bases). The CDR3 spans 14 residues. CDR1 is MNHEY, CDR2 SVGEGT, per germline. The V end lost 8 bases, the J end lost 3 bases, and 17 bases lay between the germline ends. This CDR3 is CASGPRGASYEQYF. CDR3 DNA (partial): TGTGCCAGCGGCCCCAGGGGAGCTAGCTACGAG.

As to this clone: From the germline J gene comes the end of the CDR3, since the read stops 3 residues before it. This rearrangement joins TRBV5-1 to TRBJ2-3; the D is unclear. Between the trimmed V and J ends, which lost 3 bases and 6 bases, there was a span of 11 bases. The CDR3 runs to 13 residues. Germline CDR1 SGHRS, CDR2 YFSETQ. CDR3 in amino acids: CASSSMTPDTQYF. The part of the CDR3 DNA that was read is TGCGCCAGCAGCTCAATGACACCCGATACG.

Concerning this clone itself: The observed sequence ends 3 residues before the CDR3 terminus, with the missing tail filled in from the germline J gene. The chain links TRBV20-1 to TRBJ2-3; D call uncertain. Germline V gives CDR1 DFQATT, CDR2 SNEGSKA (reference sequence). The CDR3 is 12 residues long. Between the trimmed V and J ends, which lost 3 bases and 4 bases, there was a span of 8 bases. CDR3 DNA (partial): TGCAGTGCTAGGCCCCGGTCAGATACG. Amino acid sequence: CSARPRSDT. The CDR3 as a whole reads CSARPRSDTQYF.

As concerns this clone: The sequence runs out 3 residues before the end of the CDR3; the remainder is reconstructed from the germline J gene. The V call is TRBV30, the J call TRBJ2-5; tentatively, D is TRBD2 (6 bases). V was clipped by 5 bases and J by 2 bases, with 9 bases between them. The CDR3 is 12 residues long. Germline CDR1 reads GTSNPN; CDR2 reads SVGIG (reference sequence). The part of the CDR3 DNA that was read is TGTGCCTGGGCGGGGCAACAAGAGACC. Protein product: CAWAGQQET. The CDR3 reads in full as CAWAGQQETQYF. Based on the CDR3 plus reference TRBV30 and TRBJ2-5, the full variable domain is SQTIHQWPATLVQPVGSPLSLECTVEGTSNPNLYWYRQAAGRGLQLLFYSVGIGQISSEVPQNLSASRPQDRQFILSSKKLLLSDSGFYLCAWAGQQETQYFGPGTRLLVL.

CDR3 DNA (partial): TGTGCCAGCAGCCGCGCGGGGGGGCCTGGGAATGAG. Translated: CASSRAGGPGNE. The whole CDR3 region reads CASSRAGGPGNEQFF. V is TRBV7-3 and J is TRBJ2-1, with TRBD2 matching over 9 bases. Read sequence stops 3 residues before the CDR3 end, and the germline J gene provides the missing end. Germline values: CDR1 SGHTA, CDR2 FQGTGA. The CDR3 is 15 amino acids. V lost 5 bases, J lost 7 bases, and 9 bases stayed unmatched.

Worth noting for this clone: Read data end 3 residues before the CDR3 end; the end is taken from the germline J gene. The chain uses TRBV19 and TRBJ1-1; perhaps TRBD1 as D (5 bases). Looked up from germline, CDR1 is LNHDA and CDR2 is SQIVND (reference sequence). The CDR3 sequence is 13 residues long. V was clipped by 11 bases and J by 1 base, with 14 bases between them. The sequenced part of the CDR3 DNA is TGTGCCGCCTCTTTCGACAGGAACACTGAA. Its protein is CAASFDRNTE. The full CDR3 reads CAASFDRNTEAFF.

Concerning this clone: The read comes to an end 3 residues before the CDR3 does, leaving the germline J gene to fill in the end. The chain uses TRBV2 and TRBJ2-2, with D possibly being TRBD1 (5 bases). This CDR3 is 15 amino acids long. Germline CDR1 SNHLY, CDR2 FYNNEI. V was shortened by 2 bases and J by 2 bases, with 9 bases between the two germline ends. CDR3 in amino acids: CASSELQGNTGELFF. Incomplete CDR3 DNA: TGTGCCAGCAGTGAATTGCAGGGCAACACCGGGGAG.

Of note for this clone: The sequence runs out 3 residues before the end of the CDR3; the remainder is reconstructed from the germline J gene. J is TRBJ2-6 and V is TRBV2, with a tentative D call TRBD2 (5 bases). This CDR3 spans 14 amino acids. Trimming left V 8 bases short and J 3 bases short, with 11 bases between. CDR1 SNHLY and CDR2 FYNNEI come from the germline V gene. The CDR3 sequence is CASPRVYGANVLTF. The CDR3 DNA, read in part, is TGTGCCAGCCCGAGGGTATATGGGGCCAACGTC.

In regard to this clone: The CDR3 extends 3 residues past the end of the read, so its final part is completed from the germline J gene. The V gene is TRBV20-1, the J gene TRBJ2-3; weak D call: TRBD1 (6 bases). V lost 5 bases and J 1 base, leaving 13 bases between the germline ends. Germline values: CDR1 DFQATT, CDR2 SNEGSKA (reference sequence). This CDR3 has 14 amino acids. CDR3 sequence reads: CSAVQRTGTDTQYF. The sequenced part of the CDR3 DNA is TGCAGTGCTGTGCAGCGGACAGGCACAGATACG.

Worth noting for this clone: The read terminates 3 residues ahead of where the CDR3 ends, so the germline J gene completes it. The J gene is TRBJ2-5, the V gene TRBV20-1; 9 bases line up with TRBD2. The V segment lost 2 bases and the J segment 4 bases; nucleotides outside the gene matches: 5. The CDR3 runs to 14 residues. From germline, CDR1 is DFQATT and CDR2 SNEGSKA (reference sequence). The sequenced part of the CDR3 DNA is TGCAGTGCTAGATTCCTAGCGGGGCGAGAGACC. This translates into CSARFLAGRET. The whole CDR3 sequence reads CSARFLAGRETQYF.

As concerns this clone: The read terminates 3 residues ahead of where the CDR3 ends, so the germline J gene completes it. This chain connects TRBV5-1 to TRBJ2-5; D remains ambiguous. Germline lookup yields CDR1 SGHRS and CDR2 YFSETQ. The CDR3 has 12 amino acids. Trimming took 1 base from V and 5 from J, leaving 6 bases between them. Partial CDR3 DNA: TGCGCCAGCAGCTTGCTCGGTGAGACC. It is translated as CASSLLGET. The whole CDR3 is CASSLLGETQYF.

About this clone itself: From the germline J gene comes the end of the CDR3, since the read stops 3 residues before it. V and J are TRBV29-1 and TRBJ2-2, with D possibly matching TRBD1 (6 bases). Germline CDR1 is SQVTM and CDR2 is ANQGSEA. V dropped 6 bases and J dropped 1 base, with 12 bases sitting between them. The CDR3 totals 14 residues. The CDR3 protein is CSVLGQVNTGELFF. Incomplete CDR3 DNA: TGCAGCGTCCTGGGACAAGTGAACACCGGGGAG.

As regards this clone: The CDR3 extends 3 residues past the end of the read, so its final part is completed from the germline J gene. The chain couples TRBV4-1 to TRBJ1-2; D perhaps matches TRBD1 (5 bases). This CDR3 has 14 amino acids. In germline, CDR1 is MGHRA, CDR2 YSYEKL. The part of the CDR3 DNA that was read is TGCGCCAGCAGCCAAGAAATAGGGGCTGGCGGC. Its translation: CASSQEIGAGG. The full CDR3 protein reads CASSQEIGAGGYTF.

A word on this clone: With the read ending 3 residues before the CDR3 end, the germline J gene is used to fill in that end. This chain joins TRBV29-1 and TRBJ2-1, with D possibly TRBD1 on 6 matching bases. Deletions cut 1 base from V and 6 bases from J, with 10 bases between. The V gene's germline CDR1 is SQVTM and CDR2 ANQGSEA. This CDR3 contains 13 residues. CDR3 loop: CSVEGQAGNEQFF. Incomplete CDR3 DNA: TGCAGCGTTGAAGGACAGGCGGGCAATGAG.

CDR3 DNA (partial): TGCGCCAGCAGGGAGGGACTAGCGGGGACCCTTAGCTCCTACAATGAG. This translates into CASREGLAGTLSSYNE. The full-length CDR3 reads as CASREGLAGTLSSYNEQFF. The chain carries TRBV23-1 and TRBJ2-1, with 13 bases matching TRBD2. The read ends 3 residues early relative to the CDR3; the germline J gene fills the gap. TRBV23-1 is an open reading frame, and its role is uncertain. The trim removed 6 bases at V and 0 bases at J, leaving 11 bases unmatched. The CDR3 consists of 19 residues.

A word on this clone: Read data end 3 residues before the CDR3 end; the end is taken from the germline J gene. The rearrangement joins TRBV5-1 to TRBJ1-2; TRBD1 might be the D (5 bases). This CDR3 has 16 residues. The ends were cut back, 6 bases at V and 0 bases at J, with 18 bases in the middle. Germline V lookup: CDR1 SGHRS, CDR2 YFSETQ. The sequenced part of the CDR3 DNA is TGCGCCAGCAACCCTAATACAGGTGGTCCTAACTATGGC. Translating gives CASNPNTGGPNYG. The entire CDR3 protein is CASNPNTGGPNYGYTF.

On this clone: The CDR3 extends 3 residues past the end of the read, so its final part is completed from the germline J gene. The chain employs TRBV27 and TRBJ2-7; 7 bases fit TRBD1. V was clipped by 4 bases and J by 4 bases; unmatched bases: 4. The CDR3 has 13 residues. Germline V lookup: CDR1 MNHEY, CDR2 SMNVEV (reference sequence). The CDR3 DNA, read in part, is TGTGCCAGCAGTTGGGGCAGGGGGTACGAG. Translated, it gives CASSWGRGYE. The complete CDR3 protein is CASSWGRGYEQYF.

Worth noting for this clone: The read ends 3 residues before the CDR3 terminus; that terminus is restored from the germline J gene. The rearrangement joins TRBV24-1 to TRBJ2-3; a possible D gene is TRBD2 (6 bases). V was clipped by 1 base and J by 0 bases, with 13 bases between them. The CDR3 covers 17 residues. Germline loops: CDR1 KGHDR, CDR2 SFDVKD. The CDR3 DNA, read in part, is TGTGCCACCAGTGATTTTAGTCTAGCGCAAAGCACAGATACG. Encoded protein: CATSDFSLAQSTDT. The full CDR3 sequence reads CATSDFSLAQSTDTQYF.

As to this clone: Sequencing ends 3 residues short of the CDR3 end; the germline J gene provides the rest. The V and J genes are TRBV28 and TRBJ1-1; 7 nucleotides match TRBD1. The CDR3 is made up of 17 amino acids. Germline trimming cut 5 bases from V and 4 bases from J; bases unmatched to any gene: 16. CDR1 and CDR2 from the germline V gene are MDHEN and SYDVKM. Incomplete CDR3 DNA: TGTGCCAGCAGTCCGCACTCCCCTTCGACAGGGCCCACTGAA. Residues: CASSPHSPSTGPTE. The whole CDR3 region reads CASSPHSPSTGPTEAFF.

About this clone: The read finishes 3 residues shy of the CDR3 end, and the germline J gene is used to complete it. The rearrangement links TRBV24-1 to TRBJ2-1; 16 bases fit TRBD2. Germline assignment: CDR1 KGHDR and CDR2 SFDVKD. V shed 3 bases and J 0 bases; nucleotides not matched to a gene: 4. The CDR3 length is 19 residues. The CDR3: CATSDPGLAGGSSYNEQFF. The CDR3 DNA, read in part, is TGTGCCACCAGTGATCCGGGACTAGCGGGAGGGAGCTCCTACAATGAG.

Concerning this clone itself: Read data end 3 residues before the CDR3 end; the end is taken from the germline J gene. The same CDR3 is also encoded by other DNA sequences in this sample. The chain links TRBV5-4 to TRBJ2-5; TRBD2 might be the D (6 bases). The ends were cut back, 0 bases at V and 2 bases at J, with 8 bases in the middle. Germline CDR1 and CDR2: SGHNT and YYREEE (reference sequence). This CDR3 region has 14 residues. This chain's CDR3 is CASSLATRQETQYF. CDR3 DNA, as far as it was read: TGTGCCAGCAGCTTGGCGACTAGGCAAGAGACC.

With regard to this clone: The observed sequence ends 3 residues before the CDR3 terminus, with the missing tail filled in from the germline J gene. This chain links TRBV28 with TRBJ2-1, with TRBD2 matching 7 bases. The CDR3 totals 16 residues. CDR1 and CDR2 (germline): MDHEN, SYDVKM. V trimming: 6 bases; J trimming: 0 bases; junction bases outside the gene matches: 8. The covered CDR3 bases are TGTGCCAGCAGCCCGAATAGCGGGCCCTCCTACAATGAG. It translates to CASSPNSGPSYNE. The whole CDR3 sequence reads CASSPNSGPSYNEQFF.

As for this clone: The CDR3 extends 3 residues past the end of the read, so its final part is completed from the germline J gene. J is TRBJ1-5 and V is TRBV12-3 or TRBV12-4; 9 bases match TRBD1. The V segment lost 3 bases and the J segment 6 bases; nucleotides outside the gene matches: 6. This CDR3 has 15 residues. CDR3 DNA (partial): TGTGCCAGCAGTTTGGTGGACAGGGGTGGTCAGCCC. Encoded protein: CASSLVDRGGQP. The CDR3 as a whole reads CASSLVDRGGQPQHF.